Listed below are T cell receptor beta chains from one sample, sequenced in a study of CD8 T cells in ankylosing spondylitis. TCRdb reprocessed the 5' RACE reads with MiXCR, giving one entry per CDR3 protein. The sample consists of some 290,000 distinct CDR3 sequences, 20% of them appearing once. Sequences were obtained from blood, either unsorted or a sorted T cell fraction (not recorded which). The receptors stem from a male donor with ankylosing spondylitis or in good health (not recorded which). Both conserved end residues are trimmed from each CDR3. Fields, in order: V gene, J gene, CDR3 protein.

>TRBV12-3/TRBV12-4|TRBJ2-1
ASIRQGEQF
>TRBV6-2/TRBV6-3|TRBJ1-5
ASRARQGEGQPQH
>TRBV18|TRBJ2-5
ASSPPGSQETQY
>TRBV4-2|TRBJ2-3
ASSQDRVGAGGGRPSTDTQY
>TRBV28|TRBJ1-5
ASSQTQGDRNQPQH
>TRBV5-1|TRBJ2-3
ASSKRYTDTQY
>TRBV12-3/TRBV12-4|TRBJ1-5
ASRGTPTSNQPQH
>TRBV10-3|TRBJ2-2
AISDGDTGELF
>TRBV5-1|TRBJ2-1
ASSLEGQGRGNEQF
>TRBV28|TRBJ1-1
ASSQPTGAF
>TRBV12-3/TRBV12-4|TRBJ1-5
ASRVGDQPQH
>TRBV20-1|TRBJ1-5
SARDRGSHSPPQH
>TRBV11-2|TRBJ2-1
ASSPPNRGLAGSNEQF
>TRBV6-5|TRBJ2-6
ASSYRGAGANVLT
>TRBV30|TRBJ1-1
AWSVPGRTEAF
>TRBV20-1|TRBJ1-5
SAGTGDQPQH
>TRBV9|TRBJ2-3
ASSVGRVGTDTQY
>TRBV18|TRBJ1-2
ASSPTGLYGYT
>TRBV5-1|TRBJ2-1
ASSLEVGANEQF
>TRBV12-3/TRBV12-4|TRBJ2-2
ASRKRAGTNTGELF
>TRBV10-3|TRBJ2-3
AIGHNTDTQY
>TRBV10-3|TRBJ2-2
AISALGLAYTGELF
>TRBV4-2|TRBJ1-5
ASSQDRTANQPQH
>TRBV5-1|TRBJ2-1
ASSSRTAYNEQF